The 9 T cell receptor beta chains in this list originate from one sample, sequenced in a study of blood T cell repertoires in COVID-19. The table came from immunoSEQ multiplex PCR; TCRdb's copy has only in-frame clones and leaves some out. The repertoire has 220,000 or so clones, around 90% of them found once; the top ten carry less than 15%. Material for sequencing was PBMCs or T cells enriched from blood (not recorded which). The receptors originated from a man in his thirties or forties who had been exposed to COVID-19.

This chain links TRBV10-2 with TRBJ1-2; maybe TRBD1 (5 bases). Germline loops: CDR1 WSHSY, CDR2 SAAADI. Between the trimmed V and J ends, which lost 7 bases and 11 bases, there was a span of 14 bases. CDR3 size: 11 residues. CDR3 protein: CASTTGGIYTF. The DNA for the CDR3 is TGCGCCAGCACTACCGGGGGGATATACACCTTC.

This clone has a handful of counts. This sequence joins TRBV11-2 and TRBJ2-2; 7 bases are a match to TRBD1. Germline-derived CDR1 and CDR2 are SGHAT and FQNNGV. The V segment lost 2 bases and the J segment 5 bases; nucleotides outside the gene matches: 2. The CDR3 loop spans 14 amino acids. The CDR3 DNA reads TGTGCCAGCAGCTTACCGACAGGGACCGGGGAGCTGTTTTTT. It yields the protein CASSLPTGTGELFF.

The V and J genes are TRBV18 and TRBJ2-2; the D gene is possibly TRBD2 (6 bases). The CDR3 consists of 16 residues. V lost 0 bases to trimming and J lost 1 base, with 9 bases between them. The germline V gene has CDR1 KGHSH and CDR2 LQKENI. The chain's CDR3 is CASSPPGRRNTGELFF. CDR3 sequence (DNA): TGTGCCAGCTCACCACCCGGGAGACGGAACACCGGGGAGCTGTTTTTT.

The V and J genes are TRBV2 and TRBJ2-5; 8 bases fit TRBD1. The ends lost 4 bases at V and 4 bases at J; junction bases unmatched: 2. The CDR3 is 13 residues long. In germline, CDR1 is SNHLY, CDR2 FYNNEI. CDR3 nucleotides: TGTGCCAGCAGTGCCGGGACAGGAGAGACCCAGTACTTC. Translation gives CASSAGTGETQYF.

The V call is TRBV7-2, the J call TRBJ2-7, with a tentative D call TRBD1 (5 bases). CDR3 length: 13 residues. V lost 3 bases and J lost 4, with 10 bases in between. Germline values: CDR1 SGHTA, CDR2 FQGNSA. CDR3 residues: CASSFTSGYEQYF. The CDR3 DNA sequence: TGTGCCAGCAGCTTTACATCAGGGTACGAGCAGTACTTC.

The table lists this clone with a count of one. The chain is built from TRBV6-5 and TRBJ2-7; 7 bases fit TRBD1. The CDR3 covers 15 residues. Germline loops: CDR1 MNHEY, CDR2 SVGAGI. V trimming: 1 base; J trimming: 0 bases; junction bases outside the gene matches: 3. For the CDR3, the DNA is TGTGCCAGCAGTTACTTGGGGACAGACTCCTACGAGCAGTACTTC. Protein sequence: CASSYLGTDSYEQYF.

The V gene is TRBV4-1, the J gene TRBJ2-6; D may be TRBD1 (7 bases). The CDR3 contains 16 residues. Germline V gives CDR1 MGHRA, CDR2 YSYEKL. V shed 9 bases and J shed 0 bases, with 15 bases lying between them. The CDR3 protein is CARGGQTSSGANVLTF. Written as DNA, the CDR3 is TGCGCCAGGGGGGGACAGACCAGCTCTGGGGCCAACGTCCTGACTTTC.

The chain uses TRBV6-5 and TRBJ1-6; 7 nucleotides match TRBD1. With 6 bases clipped from V and 7 bases from J, the junction kept 6 bases outside the gene matches. This CDR3 has 14 amino acids. Germline V gene sequence: CDR1 MNHEY, CDR2 SVGAGI. The CDR3 coding sequence is TGTGCCAGCAGAAAACCAGGGGGGAATTCACCCCTCCACTTT. This codes for CASRKPGGNSPLHF.

CDR3 region: CASSRERDGNQPQHF. The CDR3 DNA reads as TGTGCCAGCAGTCGTGAGAGGGATGGTAATCAGCCCCAGCATTTT. The V and J genes are TRBV6-2 or TRBV6-3 and TRBJ1-5; D uncertain. This CDR3 spans 15 amino acids. Trimming took off 5 bases at V and 4 bases at J, with 15 bases between the two ends. The germline V gene has CDR1 MNHEY and CDR2 SVGEGT.